This T cell receptor (beta chain) was profiled in a study of cytomegalovirus exposure and HLA in healthy donors. Study details: Genotyping showed around four fifths of over 350 donors falling in the Caucasian-associated ancestry cluster. Findings and limits, study-wide: Presence/absence analyses treated sequencing depth as roughly uniform across donors. Researchers had no immune exposure information except CMV serostatus available. Excluded: some indistinguishable V segments such as TRBV6-2 and TRBV6-3.

13 Jbeta primers and 60 Vbeta primers were used for the PCR. The data were produced by immunoSEQ multiplex PCR, yet TCRdb's version contains in-frame clones alone and is incomplete. The table shows approximately 210,000 clones, with roughly 77% occurring only once. The CDR3 loop spans 12 amino acids. Deletions cut 5 bases from V and 6 bases from J, with 10 bases between. Germline CDR1 LNHDA, CDR2 SQIVND (reference sequence). Concerning this clone: Its antigen remains unknown.

This clonotype was sampled from a male donor in good health and CMV-seropositive. The chain couples TRBV19 to TRBJ1-1; possibly TRBD1 for D (6 bases). The source material was PBMCs. The CDR3 DNA reads as TGTGCCAGTAGTCCAGGGGTAGCTGAAGCTTTCTTT. Amino acid sequence: CASSPGVAEAFF.